The source of this T cell receptor (beta chain) is a study of T cell responses to AZD1222 COVID-19 vaccine. The study's findings and limits: Spike-specific TCR breadth rose after two AZD1222 doses, and depth rose as well. It was only five to seven AZD1222 recipients who were seropositive at baseline.

Per the germline V gene, CDR1 is SGHTA and CDR2 is FQGNSA. The trim removed 3 bases at V and 5 bases at J, leaving 7 bases unmatched. The CDR3 loop spans 16 amino acids. About this clone itself: Its target is unknown.

Libraries were prepared by immunoSEQ multiplex PCR; TCRdb keeps only in-frame clonotypes and omits some of them. The sample lists some 250,000 clones, approximately 94% seen once, with less than 0.6% in the top ten. Sample: peripheral blood, taken 28 days after the second AZD1222 dose. The rearrangement joins TRBV7-2 to TRBJ2-2; 9 bases agree with TRBD1. This clonotype originated in an adult who received the AZD1222 COVID-19 vaccine. The CDR3 nucleotides read TGTGCCAGCAGCTTCGGACAGGGGATAGAGACCGGGGAGCTGTTTTTT. Translating it yields CASSFGQGIETGELFF.